This passage covers 7 T cell receptor beta chains from one sample sequenced in a study of cytomegalovirus exposure and HLA in healthy donors. 13 Jbeta primers and 60 Vbeta primers were used for the PCR. Profiled with immunoSEQ multiplex PCR; TCRdb holds only in-frame clones, not every one. In total, the table holds 150,000 or so clones. The sample consisted of PBMCs. These TCRs come from a woman in her forties or fifties in good health and CMV-seronegative.

The V and J genes are TRBV27 and TRBJ2-7, with D perhaps matching TRBD2 (6 bases). V was pared by 3 bases and J by 0 bases, with 9 bases between. The CDR3 loop spans 14 amino acids. Germline CDR1 and CDR2: MNHEY and SMNVEV (reference sequence). The CDR3 DNA reads as TGTGCCAGCAGTTTTCGCGGGGCCTCCTACGAGCAGTACTTC. Encoded protein: CASSFRGASYEQYF.

Remarks on this clone: At the DNA level, this CDR3 is encoded by other sequences in the same sample as well. V usage is TRBV10-3 and J usage is TRBJ2-1; maybe TRBD2 (5 bases). CDR3 length: 13 residues. Trimming cost V 5 bases and J 4 bases, with 9 bases left between them. The germline V gene encodes CDR1 ENHRY and CDR2 SYGVKD. The CDR3 region is CAISSGAYNEQFF. The CDR3 DNA follows: TGTGCCATCAGTAGCGGAGCTTACAATGAGCAGTTCTTC.

The chain is built from TRBV27 and TRBJ2-3; possible D gene TRBD2, 6 bases. This CDR3 region has 13 residues. Trimming cost V 8 bases and J 1 base, with 10 bases left between them. Germline V gives CDR1 MNHEY, CDR2 SMNVEV (reference sequence). CDR3 DNA: TGTGCCAGCTTGGACTACGGCACAGATACGCAGTATTTT. Amino acid sequence: CASLDYGTDTQYF.

The rearrangement links TRBV4-2 to TRBJ2-7; unclear D gene. The germline V gene has CDR1 LGHNA and CDR2 YNFKEQ. With 1 base removed from V and 3 bases from J, the gap between germline ends came to 13 bases. CDR3 length equals 15 residues. DNA of the CDR3: TGTGCCAGCAGCCAAGTTATACCAGGTGGCTACGAGCAGTACTTC. This translates into CASSQVIPGGYEQYF.

The V gene is TRBV25-1, the J gene TRBJ1-2, with D possibly matching TRBD1 (5 bases). CDR3 length equals 15 residues. Deletions cut 1 base from V and 4 bases from J, with 13 bases between. Germline V gives CDR1 MGHDK, CDR2 SYGVNS. The CDR3: CASSESPGDVYGYTF. The CDR3 DNA is TGTGCCAGCAGTGAATCTCCGGGGGACGTCTATGGCTACACCTTC.

This chain uses TRBV5-1 with TRBJ2-2; a possible D gene is TRBD2 (6 bases). V was shortened by 2 bases and J by 1 base, with 12 bases between the two germline ends. Germline CDR1 reads SGHRS; CDR2 reads YFSETQ. The CDR3 runs 16 residues. The CDR3 protein is CASSFTGDLNTGELFF. For the CDR3, the DNA is TGCGCCAGCAGCTTCACGGGGGATTTGAACACCGGGGAGCTGTTTTTT.

This chain uses TRBV28 with TRBJ2-7; possibly TRBD1 for D (7 bases). Germline V lookup: CDR1 MDHEN, CDR2 SYDVKM. Trimming shortened V by 6 bases and J by 2 bases, and 14 bases separated the two germline ends. The CDR3 has 14 amino acids. CDR3 amino acids: CASSIRGTAYEQYF. DNA of the CDR3: TGTGCCAGCAGCATACGGGGGACAGCCTACGAGCAGTACTTC.